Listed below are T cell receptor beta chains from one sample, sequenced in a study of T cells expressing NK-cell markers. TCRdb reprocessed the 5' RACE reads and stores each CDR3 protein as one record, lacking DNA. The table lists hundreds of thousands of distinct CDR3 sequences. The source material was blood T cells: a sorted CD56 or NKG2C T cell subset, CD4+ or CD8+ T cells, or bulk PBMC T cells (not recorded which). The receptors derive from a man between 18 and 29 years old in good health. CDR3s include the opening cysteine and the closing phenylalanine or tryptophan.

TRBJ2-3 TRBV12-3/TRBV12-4 CASSFKAGGPADTQYF
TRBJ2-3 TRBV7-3 CASSPGTGLPTDTQYF
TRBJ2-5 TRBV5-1 CASSSGTSGQETQYF
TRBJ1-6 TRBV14 CASSQGGLNSPLHF
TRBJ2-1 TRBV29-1 CSVRASSYNEQFF
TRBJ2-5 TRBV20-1 CSARGVGGETQYF
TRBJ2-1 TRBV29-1 CSVTTGGNEQFF
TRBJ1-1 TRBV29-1 CSIRDLGGQTSNTEAFF
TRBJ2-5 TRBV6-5 CASSYLREVGQETQYF
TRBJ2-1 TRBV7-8 CASSPSLASSSYNEQFF
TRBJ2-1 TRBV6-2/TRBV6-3 CATRDRRYYEQFF
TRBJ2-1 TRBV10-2 CASSDETGGNEQFF
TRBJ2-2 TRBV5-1 CASSLEGLAGVLNTGELFF
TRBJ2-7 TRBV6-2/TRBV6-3 CASRAVSSYEQYF
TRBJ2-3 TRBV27 CASSHLGAGLGSSTQYF
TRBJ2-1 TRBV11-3 CASSPGDRGVNEQFF
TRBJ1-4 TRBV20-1 CSARESGQRLFF
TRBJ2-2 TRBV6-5 CASSYTLLAGVKTGELFF
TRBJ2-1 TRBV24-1 CATSVGQAPYNEQFF
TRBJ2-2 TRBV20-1 CSARASLGVDTGELFF
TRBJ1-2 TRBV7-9 CASSLWDGYTF
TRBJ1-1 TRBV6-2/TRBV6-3 CASSLRKGSEAFF
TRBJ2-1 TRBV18 CASSPRLDLYNEQFF
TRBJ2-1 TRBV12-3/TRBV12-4 CASSSTMGEQFF
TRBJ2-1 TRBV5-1 CASSPTGAYNEQFF
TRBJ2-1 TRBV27 CASSLWESGRAYNEQFF
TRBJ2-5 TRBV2 CASRGYVGETQYF
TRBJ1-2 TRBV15 CATSRPSRAGQYYGYTF
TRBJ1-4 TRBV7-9 CASSSSGLSEKLFF
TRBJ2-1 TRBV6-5 CASSYSKYTLKADEQFF